The 7 T cell receptor beta chains presented below share a single source sample, sequenced in a study of sequential checkpoint blockade in melanoma. The method was immunoSEQ multiplex PCR; TCRdb's version includes in-frame clones alone and lacks a portion of them. This sample has around 2,000 clones; 40% to 60% occur once, and the top ten carry over 25%. As for treatment: randomized to nivolumab then ipilimumab (arm A) or the reverse (arm B). The specimen was CD8+ T cells sorted from blood (inferred from file names), collected from a patient given nivolumab and ipilimumab in sequence. The receptor source for this set is a human patient with melanoma. Some clones in this sample may be carry-over from other donors' samples.

The chain is built from TRBV7-6 and TRBJ2-4; no clear D. This CDR3 has 17 amino acids. Trimming took off 5 bases at V and 0 bases at J, with 17 bases between the two ends. CDR1 SGHVS and CDR2 FNYEAQ come from the germline V gene. CDR3 in DNA: TGTGCCAGCAGCCCCGACACAGAATTAGTAGCCAAAAACATTCAGTACTTC. Translated: CASSPDTELVAKNIQYF.

The chain recombines TRBV25-1 with TRBJ1-4, with D possibly TRBD1 on 6 matching bases. The V gene's germline CDR1 is MGHDK and CDR2 SYGVNS. V was cut by 4 bases and J by 6 bases, with 18 bases left in between. The CDR3 loop spans 16 amino acids. CDR3 bases: TGTGCCAGCAGTGCACAGGGAAGGGGCGGATATGAAAAACTGTTTTTT. It is translated as CASSAQGRGGYEKLFF.

The chain is built from TRBV18 and TRBJ2-1; D remains unclear. V lost 5 bases and J 2 bases, leaving 16 bases between the germline ends. Germline V gene data show CDR1 as KGHSH and CDR2 as LQKENI. This CDR3 has 16 amino acids. Here the CDR3 DNA reads TGTGCCAGCTCAATAAATCGGGTCGCCCCCTACAATGAGCAGTTCTTC. This sequence encodes CASSINRVAPYNEQFF. Combining the CDR3 with reference TRBV18 and TRBJ2-1 gives the whole variable domain NAGVMQNPRHLVRRRGQEARLRCSPMKGHSHVYWYRQLPEEGLKFMVYLQKENIIDESGMPKERFSAEFPKEGPSILRIQQVVRGDSAAYFCASSINRVAPYNEQFFGPGTRLTVL.

This clone was seen a handful of times. The J gene is TRBJ2-5, the V gene TRBV13; 9 bases line up with TRBD2. This CDR3 has 16 residues. CDR1 and CDR2 from the germline V gene are PRHDT and FYEKMQ (reference sequence). The J segment lost 5 bases and the V segment lost 5 bases, leaving 12 bases of the junction unmatched. CDR3 amino acids: CASSPLTSGLGETQYF. The CDR3 coding sequence is TGTGCCAGCAGCCCGTTGACTAGCGGTCTCGGGGAGACCCAGTACTTC.

J is TRBJ2-1 and V is TRBV28; 7 bases are shared with TRBD1. The germline V gene encodes CDR1 MDHEN and CDR2 SYDVKM. This CDR3 comprises 14 residues. With 7 bases clipped from V and 0 bases from J, the junction kept 3 bases outside the gene matches. CDR3 amino acids: CASTGDSSYNEQFF. Here the CDR3 DNA reads TGTGCCAGCACCGGGGACAGCTCCTACAATGAGCAGTTCTTC.

The V and J genes are TRBV7-2 and TRBJ1-1; D remains ambiguous. Trimming took off 1 base at V and 4 bases at J, with 13 bases between the two ends. Germline CDR1 and CDR2: SGHTA and FQGNSA. This CDR3 contains 15 residues. CDR3 sequence reads: CASSLGVLGVTEAFF. CDR3 bases: TGTGCCAGCAGCTTAGGGGTGCTCGGGGTCACTGAAGCTTTCTTT.

The V call is TRBV7-9, the J call TRBJ2-1; D is possibly TRBD2 (5 bases). V lost 2 bases, J lost 5 bases, and 10 bases lay in between. The germline CDR1 and CDR2 sequences are SEHNR and FQNEAQ (reference sequence). The CDR3 extends over 14 amino acids. In nucleotides, the CDR3 is TGTGCCAGCAGCTTATCCCACGGGGACAATGAGCAGTTCTTC. This encodes CASSLSHGDNEQFF.